This T cell receptor (beta chain) was retrieved from a study of blood T cell repertoires in COVID-19. Study-level background: Samples came from the United States, Italy and Spain, spanning acute and convalescent COVID-19. Nucleic acid was either cDNA or gDNA, and it came from T cells, B-cell-depleted T cells, or PBMCs.

Trimming pared 2 bases from V and 7 bases from J, leaving 8 bases between. The CDR3 runs 13 residues. Per germline, CDR1 KGHSH and CDR2 LQKENI. Per the original data handling: Estimated nucleated cell counts came from reference gene primer amplification. Measured with immunoSEQ multiplex PCR; TCRdb has only the in-frame clones, and not every one. The V and J calls and clone size come from that table; D and trimming were worked out from the DNA. This sample has 170,000 or so clones, with 83% found just once. This TCR was recovered from a human donor in a cohort sampled during active COVID-19. V is TRBV18 and J is TRBJ1-4, with D unresolved. The sample comprised peripheral blood. The CDR3 sequence: CASSPMRAEKLFF. The CDR3 DNA reads as TGTGCCAGCTCACCAATGAGGGCTGAAAAACTGTTTTTT.